This TCR beta chain was obtained from a study of identical twins. Notes on the study in general: Clonotypes of the beta chain that were abundant in cord blood carried fewer insertions (memory repertoires showed none).

Each cDNA held unique molecular identifiers, and template switching gave it a universal primer site. TCRdb reprocessed the 5' RACE reads with MiXCR, giving one entry per CDR3 protein. The table lists some 1,600,000 distinct CDR3 sequences, more than 30% of them singletons. From germline, CDR1 is DFQATT and CDR2 SNEGSKA (reference sequence). Trimming cost V 3 bases and J 3 bases; bases outside gene matches: 7. CDR3 length: 16 residues. This clonotype turned up a few times. Its specificity is unknown. This chain links TRBV20-1 with TRBJ2-7; 14 bases agree with TRBD2. The source material was cord blood. The source is a newborn girl in good health. The CDR3 sequence is CSASQPGTSGSYEQYF. The CDR3 DNA sequence: TGCAGTGCTAGTCAGCCCGGGACTAGCGGGAGCTACGAGCAGTACTTC.